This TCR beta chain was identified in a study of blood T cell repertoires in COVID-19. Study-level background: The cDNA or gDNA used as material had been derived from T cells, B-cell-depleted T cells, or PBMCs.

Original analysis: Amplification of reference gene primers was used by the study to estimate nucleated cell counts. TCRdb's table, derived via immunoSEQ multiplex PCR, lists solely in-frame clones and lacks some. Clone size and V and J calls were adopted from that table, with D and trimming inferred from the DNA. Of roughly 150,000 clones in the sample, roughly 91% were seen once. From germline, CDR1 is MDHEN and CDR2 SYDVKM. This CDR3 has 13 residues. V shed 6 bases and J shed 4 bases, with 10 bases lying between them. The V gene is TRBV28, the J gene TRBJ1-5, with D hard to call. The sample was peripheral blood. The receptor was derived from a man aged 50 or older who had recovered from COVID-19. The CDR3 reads CASSTAGNQPQHF. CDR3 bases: TGTGCCAGCAGCACGGCGGGTAATCAGCCCCAGCATTTT.